The following is a TCR beta chain sequence with its context. Its antigen is currently unknown. The data were produced by immunoSEQ multiplex PCR, yet TCRdb's version contains in-frame clones alone and is incomplete. This sample carries 5,400 or so clones, 85% of them seen once, and the ten largest clones take around 7.8%. The entry originates in a study of T cells in localized non-small cell lung cancer. Overall study findings and caveats: There were a median 57 of the top 100 tumor clones appearing in adjacent lung. The tumor had only one region sequenced, so heterogeneity remains possible.

This CDR3 spans 17 amino acids. Germline lookup yields CDR1 LGHNA and CDR2 YNFKEQ. The J segment lost 3 bases and the V segment lost 3 bases, leaving 13 bases of the junction unmatched. The V gene is TRBV4-2, the J gene TRBJ1-2; 7 nucleotides match TRBD1. Sequencing used PBMCs, obtained before any cancer treatment. The receptor's source is a woman aged 40-69 years with stage II lung adenocarcinoma. In nucleotides, the CDR3 is TGTGCCAGCAGCCACCTGACTGCGGGAGGGGGCGACTATGGCTACACCTTC. Its translation: CASSHLTAGGGDYGYTF.